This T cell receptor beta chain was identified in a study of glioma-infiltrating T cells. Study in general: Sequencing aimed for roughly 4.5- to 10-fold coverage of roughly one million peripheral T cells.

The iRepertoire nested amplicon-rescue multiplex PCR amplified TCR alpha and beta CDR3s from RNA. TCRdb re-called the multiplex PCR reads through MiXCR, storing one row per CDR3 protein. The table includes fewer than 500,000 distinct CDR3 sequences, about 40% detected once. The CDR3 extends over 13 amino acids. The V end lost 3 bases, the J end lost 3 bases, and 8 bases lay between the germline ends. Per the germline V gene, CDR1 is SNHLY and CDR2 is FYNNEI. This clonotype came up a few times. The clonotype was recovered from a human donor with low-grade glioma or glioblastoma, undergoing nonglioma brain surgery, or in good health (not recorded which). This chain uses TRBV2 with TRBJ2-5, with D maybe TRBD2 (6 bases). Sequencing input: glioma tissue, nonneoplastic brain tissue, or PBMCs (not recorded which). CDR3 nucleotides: TGTGCCAGCAGTGACACGGGAGAAGAGACCCAGTACTTC. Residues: CASSDTGEETQYF.